This T cell receptor beta chain is drawn from a study of blood T cells in healthy people across ages. Trimming took 8 bases from V and 5 from J; bases not matched to a gene: 4. Germline V lookup: CDR1 SQVTM, CDR2 ANQGSEA. The CDR3 is 11 amino acids. Combining a sample-barcoded 5' primer with a J-beta primer mix, a second PCR ran for about 7 to 11 cycles. Sequencing yielded, for each sample, at least 3 million paired-end reads carrying CDR3. Via MiXCR, TCRdb re-called the 5' RACE reads, giving one row per CDR3 protein. The data contain approximately 800,000 distinct CDR3 sequences, 20% to 30% of them singletons. Total RNA was isolated from each sample in quantities of at least 5 micrograms. These data were also reused for a study on T cells of mothers and their children. As that report states: Related mother-child pairs shared marginally more repertoire than unrelated pairs, though not significantly.

The V call is TRBV29-1, the J call TRBJ2-5, with 8 bases identical to TRBD2. Material: blood. The TCR was taken from a boy aged 10-17 years in good health. The CDR3 DNA sequence: TGCAGCTCGGGAGGGGACGAGACCCAGTACTTC. As protein: CSSGGDETQYF.